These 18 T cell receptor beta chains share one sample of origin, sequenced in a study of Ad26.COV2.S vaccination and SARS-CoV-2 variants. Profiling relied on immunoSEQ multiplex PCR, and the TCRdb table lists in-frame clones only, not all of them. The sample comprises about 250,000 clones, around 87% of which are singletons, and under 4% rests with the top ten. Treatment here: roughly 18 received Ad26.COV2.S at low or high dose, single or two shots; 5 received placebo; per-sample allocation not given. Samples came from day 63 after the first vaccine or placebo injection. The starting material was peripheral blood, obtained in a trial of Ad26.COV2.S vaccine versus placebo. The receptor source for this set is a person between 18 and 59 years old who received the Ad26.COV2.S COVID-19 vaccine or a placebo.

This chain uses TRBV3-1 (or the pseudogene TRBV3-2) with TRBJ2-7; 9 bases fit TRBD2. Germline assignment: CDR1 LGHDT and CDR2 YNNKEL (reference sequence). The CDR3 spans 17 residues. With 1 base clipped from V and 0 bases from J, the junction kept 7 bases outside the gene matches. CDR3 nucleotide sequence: TGTGCCAGCAGCCAAGGTCCTAGCGGGAAGAGCTCCTACGAGCAGTACTTC. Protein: CASSQGPSGKSSYEQYF.

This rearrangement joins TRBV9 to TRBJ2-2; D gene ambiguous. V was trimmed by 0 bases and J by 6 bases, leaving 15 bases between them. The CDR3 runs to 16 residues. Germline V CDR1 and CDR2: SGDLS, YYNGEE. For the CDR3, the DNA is TGTGCCAGCAGCGTAGGCAGGCTAGATTGGTCCGGGGAGCTGTTTTTT. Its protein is CASSVGRLDWSGELFF.

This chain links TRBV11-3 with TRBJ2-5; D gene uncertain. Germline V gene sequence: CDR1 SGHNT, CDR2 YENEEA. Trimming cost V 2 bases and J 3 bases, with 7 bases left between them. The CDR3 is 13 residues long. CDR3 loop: CASSLWAEETQYF. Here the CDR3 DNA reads TGTGCCAGCAGCTTATGGGCAGAAGAGACCCAGTACTTC. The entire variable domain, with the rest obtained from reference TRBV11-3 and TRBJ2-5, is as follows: EAGVVQSPRYKIIEKKQPVAFWCNPISGHNTLYWYLQNLGQGPELLIRYENEEAVDDSQLPKDRFSAERLKGVDSTLKIQPAELGDSAVYLCASSLWAEETQYFGPGTRLLVL.

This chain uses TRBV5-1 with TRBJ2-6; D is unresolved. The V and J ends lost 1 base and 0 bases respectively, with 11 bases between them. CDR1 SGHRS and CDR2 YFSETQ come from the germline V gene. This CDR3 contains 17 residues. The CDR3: CASSLYATSSGANVLTF. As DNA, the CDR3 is TGCGCCAGCAGCTTGTATGCCACCAGCTCTGGGGCCAACGTCCTGACTTTC. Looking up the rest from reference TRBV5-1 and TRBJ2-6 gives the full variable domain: KAGVTQTPRYLIKTRGQQVTLSCSPISGHRSVSWYQQTPGQGLQFLFEYFSETQRNKGNFPGRFSGRQFSNSRSEMNVSTLELGDSALYLCASSLYATSSGANVLTFGAGSRLTVL.

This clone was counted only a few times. The CDR3 nucleotides read TGTGCCAGCAGGCAACGCGGCCCAAAAGAGACCCAGTACTTC. It yields the protein CASRQRGPKETQYF. V is TRBV7-9 and J is TRBJ2-5; D unclear. V lost 6 bases, J lost 3 bases, and 14 bases lay in between. The CDR3 loop spans 14 amino acids. The germline CDR1 and CDR2 sequences are SEHNR and FQNEAQ (reference sequence). The variable domain in full, completed from reference TRBV7-9 and TRBJ2-5, reads DTGVSQNPRHKITKRGQNVTFRCDPISEHNRLYWYRQTLGQGPEFLTYFQNEAQLEKSRLLSDRFSAERPKGSFSTLEIQRTEQGDSAMYLCASRQRGPKETQYFGPGTRLLVL.

Here the CDR3 DNA reads TGCGCCAGCAGCCAAGAGGACAGGGCCGATGGCTACACCTTC. Translation: CASSQEDRADGYTF. The V and J genes are TRBV4-3 and TRBJ1-2; 8 bases are shared with TRBD1. Per the germline V gene, CDR1 is LGHNA and CDR2 is YSLEER. J lost 6 bases, V lost 0 bases, and 3 bases had no gene match. The CDR3 length is 14 residues.

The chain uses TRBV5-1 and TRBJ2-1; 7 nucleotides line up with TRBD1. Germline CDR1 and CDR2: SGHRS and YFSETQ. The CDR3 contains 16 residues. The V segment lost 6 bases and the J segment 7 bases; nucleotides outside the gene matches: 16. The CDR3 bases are TGCGCCAGCAACCCAACAGGGGCCGCTCAAACTAATGAGCAGTTCTTC. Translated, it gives CASNPTGAAQTNEQFF.

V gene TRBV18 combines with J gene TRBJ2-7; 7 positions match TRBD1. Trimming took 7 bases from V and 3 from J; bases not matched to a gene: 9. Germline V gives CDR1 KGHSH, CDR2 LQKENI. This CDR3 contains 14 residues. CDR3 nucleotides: TGTGCCAGCTTAGAGACAGGGCGGTTCTACGAGCAGTACTTC. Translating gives CASLETGRFYEQYF.

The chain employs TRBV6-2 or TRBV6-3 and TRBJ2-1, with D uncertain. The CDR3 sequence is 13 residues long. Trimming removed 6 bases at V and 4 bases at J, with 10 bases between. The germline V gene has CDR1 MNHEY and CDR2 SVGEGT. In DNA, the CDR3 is TGTGCCAGCAGGTACGGTAGATACAATGAGCAGTTCTTC. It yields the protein CASRYGRYNEQFF.

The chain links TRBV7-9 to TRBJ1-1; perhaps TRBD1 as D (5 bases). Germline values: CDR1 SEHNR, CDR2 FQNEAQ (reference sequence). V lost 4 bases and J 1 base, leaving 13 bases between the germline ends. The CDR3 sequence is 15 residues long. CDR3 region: CASSSGGRENTEAFF. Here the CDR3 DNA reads TGTGCCAGCAGCTCCGGGGGACGGGAGAACACTGAAGCTTTCTTT.

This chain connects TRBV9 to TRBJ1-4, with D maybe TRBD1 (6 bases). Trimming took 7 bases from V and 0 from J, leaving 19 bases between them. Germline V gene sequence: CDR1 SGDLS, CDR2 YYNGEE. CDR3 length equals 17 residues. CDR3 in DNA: TGTGCCAGCGGAACCGGACAGAGGATAGCAACTAATGAAAAACTGTTTTTT. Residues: CASGTGQRIATNEKLFF. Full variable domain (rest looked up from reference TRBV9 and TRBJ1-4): DSGVTQTPKHLITATGQRVTLRCSPRSGDLSVYWYQQSLDQGLQFLIQYYNGEERAKGNILERFSAQQFPDLHSELNLSSLELGDSALYFCASGTGQRIATNEKLFFGSGTQLSVL.

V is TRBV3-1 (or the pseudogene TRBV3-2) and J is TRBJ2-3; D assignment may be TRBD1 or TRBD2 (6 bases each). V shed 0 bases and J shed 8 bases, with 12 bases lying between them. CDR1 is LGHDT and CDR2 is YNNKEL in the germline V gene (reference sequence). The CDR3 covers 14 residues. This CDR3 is CASSQEGGGGTQYF. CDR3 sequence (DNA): TGTGCCAGCAGCCAAGAGGGCGGAGGGGGTACGCAGTATTTT.

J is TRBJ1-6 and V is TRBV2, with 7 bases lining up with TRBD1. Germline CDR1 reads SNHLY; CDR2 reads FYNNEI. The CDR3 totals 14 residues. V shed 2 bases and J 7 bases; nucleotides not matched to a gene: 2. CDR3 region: CASSELQGNSPLHF. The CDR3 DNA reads TGTGCCAGCAGTGAATTACAGGGGAATTCACCCCTCCACTTT.

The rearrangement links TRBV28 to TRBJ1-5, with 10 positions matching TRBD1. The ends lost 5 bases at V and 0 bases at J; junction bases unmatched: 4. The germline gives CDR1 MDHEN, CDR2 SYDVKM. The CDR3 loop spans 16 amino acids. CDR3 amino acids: CASSPWTGGSNQPQHF. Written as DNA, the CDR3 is TGTGCCAGCAGTCCCTGGACAGGGGGTAGCAATCAGCCCCAGCATTTT.

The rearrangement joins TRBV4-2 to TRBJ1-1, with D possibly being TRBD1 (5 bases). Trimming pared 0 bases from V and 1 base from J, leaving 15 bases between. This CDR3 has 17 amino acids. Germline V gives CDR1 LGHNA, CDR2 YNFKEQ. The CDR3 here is CASSQDLVRGANTEAFF. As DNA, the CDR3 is TGTGCCAGCAGCCAAGATCTAGTCCGAGGGGCGAACACTGAAGCTTTCTTT.

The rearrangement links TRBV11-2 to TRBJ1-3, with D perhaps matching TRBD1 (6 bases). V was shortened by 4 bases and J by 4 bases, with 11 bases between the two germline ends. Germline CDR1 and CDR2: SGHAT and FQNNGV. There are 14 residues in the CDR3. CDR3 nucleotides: TGTGCCAGCAGCTCCTCAGGGGTCGGAAACACCATATATTTT. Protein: CASSSSGVGNTIYF.

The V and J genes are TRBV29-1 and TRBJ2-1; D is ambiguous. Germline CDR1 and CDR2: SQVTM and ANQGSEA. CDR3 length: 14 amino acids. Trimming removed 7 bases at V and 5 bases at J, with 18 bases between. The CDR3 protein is CSATGNSLNNEQFF. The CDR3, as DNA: TGCAGCGCCACCGGAAACTCCCTAAACAATGAGCAGTTCTTC.

The CDR3 loop is CASSLGDRVGQPQHF. CDR3 coding DNA: TGCGCCAGCAGCTTGGGGGACAGGGTAGGGCAGCCCCAGCATTTT. The gene calls are TRBV5-1 and TRBJ1-5; 9 positions match TRBD1. The germline V gene has CDR1 SGHRS and CDR2 YFSETQ. Germline trimming cut 0 bases from V and 7 bases from J; bases unmatched to any gene: 5. The CDR3 loop spans 15 amino acids.